This TCR beta chain was obtained from a study of response to subunit inactivated influenza vaccine (dated by TCRdb to the late 2010s). Regarding the study in general: The study used deep quantitative T cell receptor repertoire profiling to track responses to a trivalent subunit inactivated influenza vaccine. Broader findings and caveats from the paper: According to the authors, only a limited number of new T cells may be recruited by each seasonal influenza vaccination.

The sample's time point label, decoded: 45 days after influenza vaccine administration. From cysteine to phenylalanine, the CDR3 is 13 amino acids long. Only the CDR3 DNA stays, 39 bases, in frame from base 1. The trim is 7 bases for V and 5 bases for J, with a gap of 12 bases between the germline ends. CDR1 is given as LNHDA and CDR2 as SQIVND, both from the germline V gene (reference sequence). Library prep was done by RT-PCR. The sample was run on an Illumina HiSeq 2500. Through fastp at Q25 and MiXCR, TCRdb rebuilt clones from the public reads, retaining in-frame beta chains. Every CDR3 protein is listed once, alongside the most common genes and DNA of its rows. The sample data list over 400,000 distinct CDR3 sequences, and 13% of these were observed just once. The biggest ten clones account for roughly 14% of the sample. On this clonotype itself: There is no known antigen for this receptor. No base qualities exist here, and no much larger clone lies one base off it.

This TCR was recovered from a man aged 50 or older who received an inactivated influenza vaccine. Donor details come from another sample of the same person, matched by shared clones. The material was PBMCs from blood, obtained more than 35 days after vaccination. The sequence is built from TRBV19 and TRBJ1-5; perhaps TRBD1 is the D gene, with 5 bases matching. The CDR3 loop reads CASTPEGDQPQHF. The DNA sequence reads TGTGCCAGTACCCCCGAAGGGGATCAGCCCCAGCATTTT.